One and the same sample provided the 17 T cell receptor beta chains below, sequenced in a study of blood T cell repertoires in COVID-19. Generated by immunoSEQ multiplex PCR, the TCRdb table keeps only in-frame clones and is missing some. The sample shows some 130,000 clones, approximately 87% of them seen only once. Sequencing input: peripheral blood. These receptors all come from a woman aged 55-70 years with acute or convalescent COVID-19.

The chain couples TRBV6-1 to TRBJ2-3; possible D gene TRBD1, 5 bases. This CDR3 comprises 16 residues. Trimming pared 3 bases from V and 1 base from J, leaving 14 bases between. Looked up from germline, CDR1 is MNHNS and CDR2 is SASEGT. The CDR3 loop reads CASSDYSREGTDTQYF. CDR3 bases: TGTGCCAGCAGTGATTATAGCAGGGAAGGCACAGATACGCAGTATTTT.

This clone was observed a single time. The CDR3 DNA is TGTGCCAGCAGTCCACAGGGGATAAGCTACGAGCAGTACGTC. Protein sequence: CASSPQGISYEQYV. The chain links TRBV6-5 to TRBJ2-7, with 7 bases lining up with TRBD1. V shed 5 bases and J 3 bases; nucleotides not matched to a gene: 7. Germline V lookup: CDR1 MNHEY, CDR2 SVGAGI. CDR3 length: 14 residues.

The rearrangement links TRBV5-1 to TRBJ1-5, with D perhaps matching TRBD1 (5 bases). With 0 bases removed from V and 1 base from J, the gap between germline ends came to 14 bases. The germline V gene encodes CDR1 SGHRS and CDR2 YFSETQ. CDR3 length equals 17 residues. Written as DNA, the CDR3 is TGCGCCAGCAGCTTGGGGGGACTCCCGGGGAGCAATCAGCCCCAGCATTTT. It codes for CASSLGGLPGSNQPQHF.

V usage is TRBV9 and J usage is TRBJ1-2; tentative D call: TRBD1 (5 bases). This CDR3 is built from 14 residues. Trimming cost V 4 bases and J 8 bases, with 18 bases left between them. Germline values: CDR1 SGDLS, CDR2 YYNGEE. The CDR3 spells CASSTPTGYSGYTF. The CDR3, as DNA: TGTGCCAGCAGCACCCCAACAGGTTATTCGGGCTACACCTTC.

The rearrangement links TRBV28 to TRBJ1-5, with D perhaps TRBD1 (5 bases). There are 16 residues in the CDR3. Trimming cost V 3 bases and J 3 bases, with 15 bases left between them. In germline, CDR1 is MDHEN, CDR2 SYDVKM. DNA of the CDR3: TGTGCCAGCAGTTTTCCCCCCTCGGGGGACAATCAGCCCCAGCATTTT. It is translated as CASSFPPSGDNQPQHF.

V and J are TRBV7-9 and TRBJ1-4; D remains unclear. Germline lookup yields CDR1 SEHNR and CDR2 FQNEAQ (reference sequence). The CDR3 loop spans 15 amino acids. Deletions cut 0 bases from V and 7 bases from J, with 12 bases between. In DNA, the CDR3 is TGTGCCAGCAGCTTAGCGGGGAGATCTGCTGAAAAACTGTTTTTT. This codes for CASSLAGRSAEKLFF.

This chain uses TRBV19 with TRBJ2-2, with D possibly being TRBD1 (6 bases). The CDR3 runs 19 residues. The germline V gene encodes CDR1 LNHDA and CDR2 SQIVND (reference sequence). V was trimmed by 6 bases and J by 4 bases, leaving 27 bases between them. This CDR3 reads CASSHSRPGQLLGTGELFF. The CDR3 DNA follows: TGTGCCAGTAGCCACTCCCGACCGGGACAACTGCTCGGCACCGGGGAGCTGTTTTTT.

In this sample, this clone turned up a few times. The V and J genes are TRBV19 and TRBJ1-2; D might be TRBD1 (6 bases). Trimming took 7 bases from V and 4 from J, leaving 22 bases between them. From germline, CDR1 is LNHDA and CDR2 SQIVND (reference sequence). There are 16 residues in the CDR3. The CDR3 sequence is CASTTNPTGPGYGYTF. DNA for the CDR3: TGTGCCAGTACCACCAATCCGACAGGCCCGGGCTATGGCTACACCTTC.

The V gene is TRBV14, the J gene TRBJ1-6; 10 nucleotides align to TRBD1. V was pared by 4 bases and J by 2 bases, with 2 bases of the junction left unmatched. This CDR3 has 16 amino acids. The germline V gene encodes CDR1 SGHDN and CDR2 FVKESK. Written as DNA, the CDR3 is TGTGCCAGCAGCCGGACAGGGGGGACCTATAATTCACCCCTCCACTTT. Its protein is CASSRTGGTYNSPLHF.

The CDR3 loop reads CASSIAGNGYTF. CDR3 nucleotides: TGTGCCAGTAGTATCGCGGGGAATGGCTACACCTTC. J is TRBJ1-2 and V is TRBV19; D is uncertain. In germline, CDR1 is LNHDA, CDR2 SQIVND (reference sequence). The V end was cut by 3 bases, the J end by 6 bases, with 8 bases between. This CDR3 is built from 12 residues.

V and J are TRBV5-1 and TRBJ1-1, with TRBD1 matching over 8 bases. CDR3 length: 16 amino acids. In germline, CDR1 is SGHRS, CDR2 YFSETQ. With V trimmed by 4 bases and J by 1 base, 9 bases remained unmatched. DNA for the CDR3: TGCGCCAGCAGCCCTGGACAGGGAGCCAGGAACACTGAAGCTTTCTTT. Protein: CASSPGQGARNTEAFF.

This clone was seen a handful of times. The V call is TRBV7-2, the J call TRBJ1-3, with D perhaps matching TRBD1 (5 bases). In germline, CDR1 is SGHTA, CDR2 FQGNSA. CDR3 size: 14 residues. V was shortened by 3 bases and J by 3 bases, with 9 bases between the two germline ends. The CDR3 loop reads CASSFQGFGNTIYF. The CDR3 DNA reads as TGTGCCAGCAGCTTTCAGGGCTTTGGAAACACCATATATTTT.

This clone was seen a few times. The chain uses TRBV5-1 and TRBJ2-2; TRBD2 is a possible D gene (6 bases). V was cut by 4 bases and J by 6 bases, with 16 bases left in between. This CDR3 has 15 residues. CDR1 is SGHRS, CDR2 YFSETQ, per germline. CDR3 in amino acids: CASSLEGREPGELFF. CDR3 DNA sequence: TGCGCCAGCAGCCTGGAGGGCCGGGAGCCCGGGGAGCTGTTTTTT.

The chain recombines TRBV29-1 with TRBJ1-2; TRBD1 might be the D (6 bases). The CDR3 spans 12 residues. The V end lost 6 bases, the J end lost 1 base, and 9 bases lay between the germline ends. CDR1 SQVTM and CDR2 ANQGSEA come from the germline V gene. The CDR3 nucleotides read TGCAGCGTGGGGACACATAACTATGGCTACACCTTC. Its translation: CSVGTHNYGYTF.

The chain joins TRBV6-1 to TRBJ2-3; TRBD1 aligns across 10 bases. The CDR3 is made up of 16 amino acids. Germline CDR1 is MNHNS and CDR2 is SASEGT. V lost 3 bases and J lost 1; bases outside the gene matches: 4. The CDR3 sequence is CASSDPGTGGTDTQYF. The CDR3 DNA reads TGTGCCAGCAGTGACCCCGGGACAGGGGGCACAGATACGCAGTATTTT.

CDR3: CASSQAGSDYGYTF. The DNA for the CDR3 is TGTGCCAGCAGCCAAGCCGGCAGCGACTATGGCTACACCTTC. The chain has TRBV3-1 (or the pseudogene TRBV3-2) and TRBJ1-2, with D uncertain. Germline values: CDR1 LGHDT, CDR2 YNNKEL (reference sequence). This CDR3 contains 14 residues. With 1 base removed from V and 3 bases from J, the gap between germline ends came to 9 bases.

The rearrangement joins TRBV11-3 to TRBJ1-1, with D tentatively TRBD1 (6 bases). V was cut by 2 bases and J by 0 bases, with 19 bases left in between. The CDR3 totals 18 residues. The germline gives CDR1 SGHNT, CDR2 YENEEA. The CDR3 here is CASSLRGGVSPMNTEAFF. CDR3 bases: TGTGCCAGCAGCTTAAGAGGGGGAGTCAGTCCAATGAACACTGAAGCTTTCTTT.